This TCR beta chain was observed in a study of T-cell memory formation after mild COVID-19. Points from the study as a whole: Clones contracting day 15 to 85 were balanced CD4/CD8; later expanders leaned CD4+. Memory from before infection featured some responding clones, which suggests cross-reactive memory joined. Clonal second-wave expansions that peaked on day 37 had unconfirmed SARS-CoV-2 specificity.

On this clonotype itself: Its cognate antigen is unknown.

TCR alpha and TCR beta cDNA libraries with sample barcodes and UMIs came from 5'RACE using constant-segment primers. TCRdb ran MiXCR on the 5' RACE reads and lists one entry per CDR3 protein. Of tens of thousands of distinct CDR3 sequences listed, approximately 15% are singletons. Sequencing was performed on PBMCs or a T cell subset sorted from them (not recorded which). The receptor was derived from an adult woman who had mild COVID-19 (a few samples of this study predate the infection). Cell type and time point are not known.

The CDR3, as DNA: TGTGCCAGCAGCCGAGCCCCCACAGATACGCAGTATTTT. Protein sequence: CASSRAPTDTQYF. The chain uses TRBV7-6 and TRBJ2-3; no definite D call. Trimming removed 5 bases at V and 2 bases at J, with 8 bases between. CDR1 is SGHVS and CDR2 is FNYEAQ in the germline V gene. The CDR3 runs to 13 residues.